The clone carrying this TCR beta chain has just a few counts. The data derive from a study of T-cell reconstitution after alpha-beta-depleted transplantation in children. The CDR3 contains 14 residues. V was cut by 2 bases and J by 4 bases, with 10 bases left in between. A library of TCRbeta sequences, prepared with unique molecular identifiers, was generated. TCRdb re-called the PCR reads through MiXCR, storing one row per CDR3 protein. There are almost 400,000 distinct CDR3 sequences in the sample; roughly 22% occur only once, and less than 4.5% lies in the top ten. This specimen consisted of PBMCs from the stem cell graft donor, obtained from the stem cell graft. The TCR originated in a human donor who donated a stem cell graft to a child with acute myeloid leukemia. The V gene is TRBV12-3 or TRBV12-4, the J gene TRBJ2-3, with D perhaps matching TRBD2 (5 bases). The DNA for the CDR3 is TGTGCCAGCAGTTTATCCTCCGGGGCAGATACGCAGTATTTT. The encoded protein is CASSLSSGADTQYF.